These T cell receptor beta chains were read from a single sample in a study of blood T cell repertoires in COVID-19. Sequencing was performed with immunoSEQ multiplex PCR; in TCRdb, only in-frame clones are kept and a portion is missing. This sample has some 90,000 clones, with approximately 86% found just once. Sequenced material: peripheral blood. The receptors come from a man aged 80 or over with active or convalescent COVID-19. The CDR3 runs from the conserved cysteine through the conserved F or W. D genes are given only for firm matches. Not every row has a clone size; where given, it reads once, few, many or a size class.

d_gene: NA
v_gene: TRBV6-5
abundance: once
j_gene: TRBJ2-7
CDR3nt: TGTGCCAGCAGTACCAGACTAGGCGAGCAGTACTTC
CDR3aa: CASSTRLGEQYF

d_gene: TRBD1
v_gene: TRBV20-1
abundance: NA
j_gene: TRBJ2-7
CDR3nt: TGCAGTGCTAGTGACAACAGGGGTTACCCCTACGAGCAGTACTTC
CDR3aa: CSASDNRGYPYEQYF

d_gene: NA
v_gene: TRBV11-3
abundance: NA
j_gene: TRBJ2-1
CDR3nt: TGTGCCAGCAGCTTGACTTCCGAAAATGAGCAGTTCTTC
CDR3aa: CASSLTSENEQFF

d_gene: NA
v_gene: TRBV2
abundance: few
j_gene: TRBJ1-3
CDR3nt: TGTGCCAGCCTAGGAACTCCCCAGGGAAACACCATATATTTT
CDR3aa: CASLGTPQGNTIYF

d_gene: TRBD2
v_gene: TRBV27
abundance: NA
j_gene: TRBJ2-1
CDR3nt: TGTGCCAGCAGTACATGGGTGACTAGCGGGAGGGTCGCGGTCAGAGATGAGCAGTTCTTC
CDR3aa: CASSTWVTSGRVAVRDEQFF

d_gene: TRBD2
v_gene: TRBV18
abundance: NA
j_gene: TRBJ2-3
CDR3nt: TGTGCCAGCTCACTGAATAGCGGGAGCACAGATACGCAGTATTTT
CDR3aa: CASSLNSGSTDTQYF

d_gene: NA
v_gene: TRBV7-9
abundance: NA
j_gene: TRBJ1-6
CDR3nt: TGTGCCAGCAGCCGCGAAGCTCAGGGTCATTCACCCCTCCACTTT
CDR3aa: CASSREAQGHSPLHF

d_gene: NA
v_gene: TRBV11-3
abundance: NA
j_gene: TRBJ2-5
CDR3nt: TGTGCCAGCAGCAGGGGGGCGGGAGCCCAAGAGACCCAGTACTTC
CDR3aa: CASSRGAGAQETQYF

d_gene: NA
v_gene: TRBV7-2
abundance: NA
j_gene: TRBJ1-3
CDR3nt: TGTGCCAGCAGCTTAAGAGCCGGCTCTGGAAACACCATATATTTT
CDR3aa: CASSLRAGSGNTIYF

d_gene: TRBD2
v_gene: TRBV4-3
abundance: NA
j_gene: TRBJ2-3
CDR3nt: TGCGCCAGCAGCCAAGAGAGAGGGAGGGCCGAAGATACGCAGTATTTT
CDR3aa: CASSQERGRAEDTQYF

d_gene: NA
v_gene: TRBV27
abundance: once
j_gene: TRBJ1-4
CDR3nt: TGTGCCAGTGCAGGGTCCGGAGAAAAACTGTTTTTT
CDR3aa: CASAGSGEKLFF

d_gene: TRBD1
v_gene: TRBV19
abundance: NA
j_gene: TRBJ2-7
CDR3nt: TGTGCCAGTAGCCCACGGACAGGGGCAGGCTACGAGCAGTACTTC
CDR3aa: CASSPRTGAGYEQYF

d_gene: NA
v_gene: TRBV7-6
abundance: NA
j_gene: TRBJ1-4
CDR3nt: TGTGCCAGCAGCCACGGCAGGCCTAATGAAAAACTGTTTTTT
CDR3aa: CASSHGRPNEKLFF

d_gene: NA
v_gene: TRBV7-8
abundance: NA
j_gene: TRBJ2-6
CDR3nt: TGTGCCAGCAGCACAGGGTTTTTTGGGGCCAACGTCCTGACTTTC
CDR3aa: CASSTGFFGANVLTF

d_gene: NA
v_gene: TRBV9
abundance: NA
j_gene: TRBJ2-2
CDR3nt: TGTGCCAGCAGCGGAGCGAACACCGGGGAGCTGTTTTTT
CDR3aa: CASSGANTGELFF

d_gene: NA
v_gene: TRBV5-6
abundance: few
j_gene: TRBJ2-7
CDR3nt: TGTGCCAGCAGCTTCCAGCGGCTTCGGTACGAGCAGTACTTC
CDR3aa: CASSFQRLRYEQYF

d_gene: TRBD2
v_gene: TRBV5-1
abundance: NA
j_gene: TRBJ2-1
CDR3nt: TGCGCCAGCAGCTCGCGCCCCTCGGGCCAGCGGGAGGGCTACAATGAGCAGTTCTTC
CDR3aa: CASSSRPSGQREGYNEQFF

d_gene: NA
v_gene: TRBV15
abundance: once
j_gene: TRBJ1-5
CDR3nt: TGTGCCACCAGCAGAGACAGGGTACGGAGTCAGCCCCAGCATTTT
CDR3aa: CATSRDRVRSQPQHF

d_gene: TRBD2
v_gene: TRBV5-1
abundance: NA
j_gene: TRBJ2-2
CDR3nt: TGCGCCAGCAGGCCTAGCGGGAGGGACACCGGGGAGCTGTTTTTT
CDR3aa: CASRPSGRDTGELFF

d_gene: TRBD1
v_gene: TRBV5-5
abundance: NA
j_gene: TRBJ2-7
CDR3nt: TGTGCCAGCAGCTTAGCCGGGACAGGGGGATACGAGCAGTACTTC
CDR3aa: CASSLAGTGGYEQYF

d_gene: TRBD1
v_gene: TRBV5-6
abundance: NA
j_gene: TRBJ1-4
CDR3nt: TGTGCCAGCAGCTTACAGGGGAACGATGAAAAACTGTTTTTT
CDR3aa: CASSLQGNDEKLFF

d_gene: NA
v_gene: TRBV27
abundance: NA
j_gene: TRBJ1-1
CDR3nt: TGTGCCAGCAGTTTAGGAGGGATGAACACTGAAGCTTTCTTT
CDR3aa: CASSLGGMNTEAFF

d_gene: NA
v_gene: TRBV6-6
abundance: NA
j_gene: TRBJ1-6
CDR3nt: TGTGCCAGCAGTAAAACCCAGGGGTTATCCCTCCACTTT
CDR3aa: CASSKTQGLSLHF

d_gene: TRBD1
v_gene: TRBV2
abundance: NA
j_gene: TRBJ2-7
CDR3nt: TGTGCCAGCAGTGATCGGACAGGGACGCACGAGCAGTACTTC
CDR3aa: CASSDRTGTHEQYF

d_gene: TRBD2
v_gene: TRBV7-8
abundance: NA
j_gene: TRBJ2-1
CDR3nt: TGTGCCAGTATAGCGGGAGGCTACAATGAGCAGTTCTTC
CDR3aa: CASIAGGYNEQFF

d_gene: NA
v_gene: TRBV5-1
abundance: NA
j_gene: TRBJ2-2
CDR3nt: TGCGCCAGCAGCCCGGGTTTGCGGGGAACCCGTGGCACCGGGGAGCTGTTTTTT
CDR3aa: CASSPGLRGTRGTGELFF

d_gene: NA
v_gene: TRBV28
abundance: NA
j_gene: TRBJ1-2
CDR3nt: TGTGCCAGCCTTGAGGGGGGGGCCCAAGGCTACACCTTC
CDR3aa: CASLEGGAQGYTF

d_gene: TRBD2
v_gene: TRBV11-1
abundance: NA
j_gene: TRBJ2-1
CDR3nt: TGTGCCAGCAGCCCCCCCCCTAGCGGGAGCATCGGTGAGCAGTTCTTC
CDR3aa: CASSPPPSGSIGEQFF

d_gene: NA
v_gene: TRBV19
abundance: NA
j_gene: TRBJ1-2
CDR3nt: TGTGCCAGTAGTATATGGGGGGGCGATGGCTACACCTTC
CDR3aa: CASSIWGGDGYTF

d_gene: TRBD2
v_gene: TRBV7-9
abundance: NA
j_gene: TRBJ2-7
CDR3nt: TGTGCCAGCAGCTTGACTAGCGGGCCGGGGGAGCAGTACTTC
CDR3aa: CASSLTSGPGEQYF

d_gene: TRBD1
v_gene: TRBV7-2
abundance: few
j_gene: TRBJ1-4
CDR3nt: TGTGCCAGCAGCTCCCCAGGGGGGAGAACTAATGAAAAACTGTTTTTT
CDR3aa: CASSSPGGRTNEKLFF

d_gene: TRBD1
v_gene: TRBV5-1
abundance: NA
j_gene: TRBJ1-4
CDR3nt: TGCGCCAGCAGCTCTGACAGGGGAAATGAAAAACTGTTTTTT
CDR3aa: CASSSDRGNEKLFF

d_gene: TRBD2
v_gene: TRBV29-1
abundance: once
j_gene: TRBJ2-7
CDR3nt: TGCAGCGTTGAGGTTGGTAGCGGGAGGGCGGGCGAGCAGTACTTC
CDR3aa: CSVEVGSGRAGEQYF

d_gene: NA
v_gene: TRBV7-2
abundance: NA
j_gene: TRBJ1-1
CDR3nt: TGTGCCAGCAGCTTTCAGGACACGAACACTGAAGCTTTCTTT
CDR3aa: CASSFQDTNTEAFF

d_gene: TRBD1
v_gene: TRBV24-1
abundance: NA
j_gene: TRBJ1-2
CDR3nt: TGTGCCACCAGTGATGGGACAGCAGAATCTAACTATGGCTACACCTTC
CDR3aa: CATSDGTAESNYGYTF

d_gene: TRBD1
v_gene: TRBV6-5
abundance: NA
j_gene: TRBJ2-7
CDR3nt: TGTGCCAGCAGAATGGGCGGGACAGGGGGCGTCGAGCAGTACTTC
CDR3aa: CASRMGGTGGVEQYF

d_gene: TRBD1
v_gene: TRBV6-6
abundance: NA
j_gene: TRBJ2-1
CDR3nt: TGTGCCAGCAGTCGCCCGGGGACAGGGAGCTACAATGAGCAGTTCTTC
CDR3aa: CASSRPGTGSYNEQFF

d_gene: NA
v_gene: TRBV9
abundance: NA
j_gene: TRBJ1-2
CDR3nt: TGTGCCAGCAGCGGCGGGCACGGAGCCTATGGCTACACCTTC
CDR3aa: CASSGGHGAYGYTF

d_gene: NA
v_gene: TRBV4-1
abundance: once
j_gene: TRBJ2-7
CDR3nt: TGCGCCAGCAGCTCCGGCAGGGCGCCCTACGAGCAGTACTTC
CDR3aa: CASSSGRAPYEQYF

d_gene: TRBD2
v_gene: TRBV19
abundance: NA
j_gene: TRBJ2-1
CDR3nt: TGTGCCAGTAGTAGCCTAGGACTAGCGGCATCCTACAATGAGCAGTTCTTC
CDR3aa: CASSSLGLAASYNEQFF

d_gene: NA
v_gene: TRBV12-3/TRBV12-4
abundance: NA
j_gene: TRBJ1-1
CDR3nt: TGTGCCAGCAGTTTAAATCCGGGCACTGAAGCTTTCTTT
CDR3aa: CASSLNPGTEAFF

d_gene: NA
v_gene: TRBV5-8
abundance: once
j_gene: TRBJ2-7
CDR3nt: TGTGCCAGCAGCCCTGAGAACGGCGAGGGATACGAGCAGTACTTC
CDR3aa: CASSPENGEGYEQYF

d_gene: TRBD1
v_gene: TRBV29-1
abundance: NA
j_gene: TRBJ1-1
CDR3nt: TGCAGCGCACACACAGGGGGCGGCACTGAAGCTTTCTTT
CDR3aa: CSAHTGGGTEAFF

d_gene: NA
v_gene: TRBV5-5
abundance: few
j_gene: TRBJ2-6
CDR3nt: TGTGCCAGCAGCTTGCAGGGTAGAGCTGGGGCCAACGTCCTGACTTTC
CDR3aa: CASSLQGRAGANVLTF

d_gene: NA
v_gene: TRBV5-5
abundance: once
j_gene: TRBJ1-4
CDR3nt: TGTGCCAGCAGCTTGGAGGAGGGGAGGAAACTGTTTTTT
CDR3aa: CASSLEEGRKLFF

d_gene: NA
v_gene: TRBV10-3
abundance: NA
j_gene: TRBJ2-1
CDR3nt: TGTGCCTCGTGGCAAGACAATGAGCAGTTCTTC
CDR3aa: CASWQDNEQFF

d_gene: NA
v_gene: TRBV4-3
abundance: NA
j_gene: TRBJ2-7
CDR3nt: TGCGCCAGCAGCCAAGAGAACCGAGGTTCGAAGCAGTACTTC
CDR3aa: CASSQENRGSKQYF

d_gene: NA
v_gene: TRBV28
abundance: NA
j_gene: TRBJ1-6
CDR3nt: TGTGCCAGCAGTTGGGACAAAAATTCACCCCTCCACTTT
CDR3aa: CASSWDKNSPLHF